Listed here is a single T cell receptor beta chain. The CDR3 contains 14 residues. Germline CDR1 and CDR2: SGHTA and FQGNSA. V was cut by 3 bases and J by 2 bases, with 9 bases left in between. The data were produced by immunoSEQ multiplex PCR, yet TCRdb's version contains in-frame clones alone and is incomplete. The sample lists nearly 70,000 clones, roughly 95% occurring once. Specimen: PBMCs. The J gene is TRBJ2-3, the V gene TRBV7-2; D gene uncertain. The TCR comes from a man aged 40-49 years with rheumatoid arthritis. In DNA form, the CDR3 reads TGTGCCAGCAGCTTGGCAGGAAACACAGATACGCAGTATTTT. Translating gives CASSLAGNTDTQYF.